This T cell receptor (beta chain) comes out of a study of T cells expressing NK-cell markers. Study-level information: Sorted CD3+CD56+NKG2C+, CD3+CD56+NKG2C- and CD3+CD56-NKG2C+ T-cell subsets were beta-chain profiled. Study-level results: For a few donors, these clonotypes were likewise the leading ones in the CD3+CD56-NKG2C+ fraction.

The CDR3 spans 16 residues. Germline lookup yields CDR1 KGHSH and CDR2 LQKENI. In regard to this clonotype: Its antigen is unidentified.

Synthesis of TCR beta cDNA relied on 5'RACE template switching carrying UMIs. TCRdb re-called the 5' RACE reads and gives one entry per CDR3 protein, without DNA. Here the sample table reports over 100,000 distinct CDR3 sequences. The rearrangement uses TRBV18 and TRBJ1-1. The sequencing sample was made of blood T cells: a sorted CD56 or NKG2C T cell subset, CD4+ or CD8+ T cells, or bulk PBMC T cells (not recorded which). This clonotype was sampled from a woman between 18 and 70 years old in good health. This chain's CDR3 is CASSPTEAFMNTEAFF.